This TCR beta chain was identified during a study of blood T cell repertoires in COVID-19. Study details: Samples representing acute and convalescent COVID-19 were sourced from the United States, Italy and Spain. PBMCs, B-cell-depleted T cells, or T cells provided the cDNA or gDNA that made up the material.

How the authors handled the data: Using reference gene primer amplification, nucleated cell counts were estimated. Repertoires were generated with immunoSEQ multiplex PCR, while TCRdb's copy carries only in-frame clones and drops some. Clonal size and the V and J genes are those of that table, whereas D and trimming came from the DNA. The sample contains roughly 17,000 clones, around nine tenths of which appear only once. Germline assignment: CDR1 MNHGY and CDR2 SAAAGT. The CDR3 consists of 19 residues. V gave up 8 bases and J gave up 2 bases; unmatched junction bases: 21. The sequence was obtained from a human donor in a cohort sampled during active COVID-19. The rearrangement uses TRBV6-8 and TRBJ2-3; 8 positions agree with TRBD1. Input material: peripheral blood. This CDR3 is CASGTADRVGRVNTDTQYF. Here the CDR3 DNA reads TGTGCCAGCGGGACCGCGGACAGGGTGGGTAGGGTCAACACAGATACGCAGTATTTT.